The T cell receptor (beta chain) under discussion was sequenced for a study of OX40 agonist ivuxolimab in advanced cancers. Study background: Partial responses were achieved by three patients: one hepatocellular carcinoma, two cutaneous melanoma.

About this clone itself: The antigen remains unidentified.

Exclusion applied to patients with autoimmune disease history or systemic immunosuppression. This table comes from immunoSEQ multiplex PCR, and its TCRdb copy is limited to in-frame clones, with some not included. This table has approximately 82,000 clones, approximately 86% appearing once. Germline lookup yields CDR1 SGHDN and CDR2 FVKESK. This CDR3 comprises 16 residues. Trimming cost V 3 bases and J 0 bases; bases outside gene matches: 4. Points from the study as a whole: Expansion of clones was among the lowest in partial responders at 0.1-3.0 mg/kg.

Sample: CD4+ or CD8+ T cells sorted from blood, taken in a trial of the OX40 agonist ivuxolimab. V and J are TRBV14 and TRBJ2-3; 9 bases are a match to TRBD1. This TCR was sampled from an adult with an advanced solid tumor such as melanoma, head and neck, liver or kidney cancer. Written as DNA, the CDR3 is TGTGCCAGCAGCCAGGGACAGGGCCCTAGCACAGATACGCAGTATTTT. Protein: CASSQGQGPSTDTQYF.